The clone carrying this TCR beta chain occurred a few times. The target antigen is unknown. Germline CDR1 is MNHEY and CDR2 is SVGEGT. The CDR3 length is 16 residues. Trimming stripped 0 bases from V and 1 base from J, with 10 bases between. Bulk TCR libraries used previously described methods and listed TCR primers. TCRdb re-called the PCR reads with MiXCR, one entry per CDR3 protein. The top ten hold more than 0.8% of the sample, which has hundreds of thousands of distinct CDR3 sequences, over 20% seen once. This sample was taken from a study of molecular identifiers for immune sequencing clone quantification. Findings and limits, study-wide: Clones with over 20 RNA copies captured over 97% of effector molecules but under 1% of naive ones.

The origin of this receptor is a human donor in good health. Some libraries in this study had Jurkat cell RNA spiked in. This chain joins TRBV6-2 or TRBV6-3 and TRBJ1-5, with D maybe TRBD1 (6 bases). The sample was naive CD8+ T cells from blood, with Jurkat cell RNA spiked in. Subset meaning: FACS-sorted CD8+CD4-CCR7+CD45RA+ naive T cells. The CDR3 here is CASSYSGRGSNQPQHF. DNA of the CDR3: TGTGCCAGCAGTTACTCGGGAAGGGGGAGCAATCAGCCCCAGCATTTT.